This record concerns one T cell receptor beta chain sequence. Per the original data handling: Nucleated cell number was recorded as an estimate derived from reference gene primer amplification. Sequencing was performed with immunoSEQ multiplex PCR; in TCRdb, only in-frame clones are kept and a portion is missing. The V and J calls and the clone size are those of that table, but D and trimming were determined from the DNA. The sample consists of about 120,000 clones, about four fifths of them appearing once. Patients at the Seattle site were enrolled during active infection and followed longitudinally. The data belong to a study of blood T cell repertoires in COVID-19. Study at large: There were acute and convalescent COVID-19 samples, and they came from the United States, Italy and Spain. Nucleic acid was either cDNA or gDNA, and it came from T cells, B-cell-depleted T cells, or PBMCs.

V lost 5 bases to trimming and J lost 1 base; unmatched junction nucleotides: 7. Germline V CDR1 and CDR2: SGHAT, FQNNGV. The CDR3 contains 16 residues. Sample: peripheral blood. The sequence was collected from a man aged 30-40 years with COVID-19, enrolled during active disease. The chain uses TRBV11-2 and TRBJ2-1, with 8 nucleotides matching TRBD1. In nucleotides, the CDR3 is TGTGCCAGCAGCCTCAGACAGGGGACTTCCTACAATGAGCAGTTCTTC. Its translation is CASSLRQGTSYNEQFF. The full variable domain, rest sourced from reference TRBV11-2 and TRBJ2-1, is EAGVAQSPRYKIIEKRQSVAFWCNPISGHATLYWYQQILGQGPKLLIQFQNNGVVDDSQLPKDRFSAERLKGVDSTLKIQPAKLEDSAVYLCASSLRQGTSYNEQFFGPGTRLTVL.